These T cell receptor beta chains were read from a single sample in a study of neoadjuvant anti-PD-1 for oral cavity cancer. This table comes from immunoSEQ multiplex PCR, and its TCRdb copy is limited to in-frame clones, with some not included. Among roughly 15,000 clones listed, 40% were seen once. This specimen consisted of tumor tissue, obtained after nivolumab (anti-PD-1) treatment. The receptors come from a person between 40 and 80 years old with oral cavity squamous cell carcinoma. Both conserved end residues are part of each CDR3. The D gene is left open where the match is weak. Only some rows state a clone size, as once, few, many or a class for expanded clones.

V	J	size	D	CDR3	DNA
TRBV6-1	TRBJ2-7	.	.	CASRVAYEQYF	TGTGCCAGCAGAGTAGCCTACGAGCAGTACTTC
TRBV7-2	TRBJ2-5	.	.	CASSLASETQYF	TGTGCCAGCAGCTTAGCTTCGGAGACCCAGTACTTC
TRBV29-1	TRBJ1-5	few	.	CSVELGSNQPQHF	TGCAGCGTTGAACTGGGATCCAATCAGCCCCAGCATTTT
TRBV2	TRBJ2-3	.	.	CAGGALPVGTDTQYF	TGTGCCGGAGGAGCGTTGCCTGTAGGCACAGATACGCAGTATTTT
TRBV6-1	TRBJ1-1	.	.	CASGAQGYTEAFF	TGTGCCAGCGGGGCCCAGGGATACACTGAAGCTTTCTTT
TRBV10-3	TRBJ1-2	few	.	CAISEGQLGYGYTF	TGTGCCATCAGTGAAGGTCAATTGGGCTATGGCTACACCTTC
TRBV10-3	TRBJ2-5	many	TRBD1	CAIRTDRGGETQYF	TGTGCCATCAGAACTGACAGGGGGGGAGAGACCCAGTACTTC
TRBV30	TRBJ1-2	few	.	CAWNAGVYGYTF	TGTGCCTGGAACGCAGGGGTATATGGCTACACCTTC
TRBV10-3	TRBJ1-5	few	TRBD1	CAIRGTGDEGNQPQHF	TGTGCCATCAGAGGTACAGGGGATGAAGGCAATCAGCCCCAGCATTTT
TRBV29-1	TRBJ1-4	.	.	CSVEVPRGATNEKLFF	TGCAGCGTTGAAGTGCCCAGGGGCGCAACTAATGAAAAACTGTTTTTT
TRBV28	TRBJ2-1	many	TRBD1	CASRVDRASWNEQFF	TGTGCCAGCAGAGTGGACAGGGCCAGTTGGAATGAGCAGTTCTTC
TRBV19	TRBJ1-1	few	.	CASSELGGDTEAFF	TGTGCCAGTAGTGAATTGGGGGGGGACACTGAAGCTTTCTTT
TRBV6-1	TRBJ2-2	.	TRBD1	CASRDRDAGELFF	TGTGCCAGCCGCGACAGGGACGCCGGGGAGCTGTTTTTT
TRBV28	TRBJ1-5	.	.	CASSRQDLVPAQHF	TGTGCCAGCAGTAGACAGGATTTGGTGCCAGCCCAGCATTTT
TRBV30	TRBJ1-3	.	.	CAWSQGEISGNTIYF	TGTGCCTGGAGTCAGGGTGAAATTTCTGGAAACACCATATATTTT
TRBV11-2	TRBJ2-2	.	.	CASSSTGFYNGELFF	TGTGCCAGCAGCTCTACAGGGTTTTATAACGGGGAGCTGTTTTTT
TRBV9	TRBJ2-5	.	.	CASSELGLIGETQYF	TGTGCCAGCAGTGAACTAGGGCTGATTGGTGAGACCCAGTACTTC
TRBV5-1	TRBJ1-2	.	TRBD1	CASSPEGAGAYGYTF	TGCGCCAGCAGCCCCGAGGGGGCAGGGGCATATGGCTACACCTTC
TRBV7-2	TRBJ2-5	.	TRBD1	CASSSIRDRGQETQYF	TGTGCCAGCAGCTCCATCCGGGACAGGGGCCAAGAGACCCAGTACTTC
TRBV7-6	TRBJ2-1	.	.	CASSLVRENNEQFF	TGTGCCAGCAGCTTAGTCCGAGAAAACAATGAGCAGTTCTTC
TRBV30	TRBJ1-4	.	TRBD1	CAWSFTGGKLFF	TGTGCCTGGAGTTTCACAGGGGGAAAACTGTTTTTT
TRBV19	TRBJ2-1	.	.	CASRSRAAGGNEQFF	TGTGCCAGTAGAAGCCGGGCCGCGGGTGGAAATGAGCAGTTCTTC
TRBV6-1	TRBJ2-4	few	.	CASSNKNIQYF	TGTGCCAGCAGTAACAAAAACATTCAGTACTTC
TRBV27	TRBJ2-2	.	.	CASRVVAVGAGELFF	TGTGCCAGCAGAGTGGTAGCGGTAGGGGCCGGGGAGCTGTTTTTT
TRBV29-1	TRBJ2-3	few	TRBD2	CSVMTSGASTDTQYF	TGCAGCGTCATGACTAGCGGAGCAAGCACAGATACGCAGTATTTT
TRBV28	TRBJ2-2	.	TRBD1	CASSLEVEDRALSGELFF	TGTGCCAGCAGTTTAGAGGTGGAGGACAGGGCTTTATCCGGGGAGCTGTTTTTT
TRBV4-2	TRBJ1-6	.	.	CASSQVSLNSYNSPLHF	TGTGCCAGCAGCCAAGTTTCTCTAAACTCCTATAATTCACCCCTCCACTTT
TRBV30	TRBJ2-4	once	.	CAWSVVSGQKKNIQYF	TGTGCCTGGAGTGTAGTCTCGGGGCAGAAGAAAAACATTCAGTACTTC
TRBV28	TRBJ1-6	.	.	CASSLPPPGSPLHF	TGTGCCAGCAGTTTACCCCCTCCTGGGTCACCCCTCCACTTT
TRBV5-6	TRBJ2-1	.	.	CASSNNPGSGEQFF	TGTGCCAGCAGCAACAACCCGGGGAGCGGTGAGCAGTTCTTC
TRBV6-1	TRBJ2-5	few	TRBD2	CASIRLASRETQYF	TGTGCCAGCATTAGACTAGCCTCGAGGGAGACCCAGTACTTC
TRBV4-3	TRBJ2-1	.	.	CASSQDLNWVEQFF	TGCGCCAGCAGCCAAGATCTAAATTGGGTTGAGCAGTTCTTC
TRBV6-1	TRBJ1-4	.	TRBD1	CASRLDRGREKLFF	TGTGCCAGCAGGCTGGACAGGGGAAGGGAAAAACTGTTTTTT
TRBV5-5	TRBJ1-2	few	.	CASSLRARPKNYGYTF	TGTGCCAGCAGCTTGAGGGCAAGGCCCAAAAACTATGGCTACACCTTC
TRBV29-1	TRBJ1-1	few	.	CSVGFTDTEAFF	TGCAGCGTTGGGTTTACAGACACTGAAGCTTTCTTT
TRBV29-1	TRBJ2-1	.	.	CSVLEESRFF	TGCAGCGTTCTAGAGGAAAGTCGGTTCTTC
TRBV7-9	TRBJ1-6	.	TRBD1	CASSSRQGEAPLHF	TGTGCCAGCAGCTCTCGACAGGGGGAGGCACCCCTCCACTTT
TRBV28	TRBJ2-7	.	TRBD1	CASKRTGGYEQYF	TGTGCCAGCAAGCGGACAGGGGGCTACGAGCAGTACTTC
TRBV25-1	TRBJ2-1	.	.	CASTLVQPPGLPYNEQFF	TGTGCCAGCACCCTCGTGCAACCCCCGGGACTCCCATACAATGAGCAGTTCTTC
TRBV2	TRBJ2-7	.	TRBD1	CASLTGTGAYEQYF	TGTGCCAGCCTGACCGGGACAGGGGCCTACGAGCAGTACTTC
TRBV18	TRBJ1-5	.	TRBD1	CASSGGQGNQPQHF	TGTGCCAGCTCGGGAGGACAGGGCAATCAGCCCCAGCATTTT
TRBV19	TRBJ2-5	.	TRBD1	CASSDHHTGGGETQYF	TGTGCCAGTAGTGACCACCACACAGGGGGCGGAGAGACCCAGTACTTC
TRBV7-2	TRBJ2-5	.	.	CASSLARISDGGTQYF	TGTGCCAGCAGCTTAGCCCGGATTTCTGATGGAGGGACCCAGTACTTC
TRBV10-2	TRBJ1-1	few	.	CASLYAMNTEAFF	TGCGCCAGCCTGTATGCCATGAACACTGAAGCTTTCTTT
TRBV30	TRBJ2-3	.	.	CAWSVGGTSTDTQYF	TGTGCCTGGAGTGTAGGGGGGACCAGCACAGATACGCAGTATTTT
TRBV15	TRBJ2-5	.	.	CATSRGQEETQYF	TGTGCCACCAGCAGAGGACAAGAAGAGACCCAGTACTTC
TRBV2	TRBJ2-7	.	TRBD1	CASSAGQGAYEQYF	TGTGCCAGCAGTGCGGGACAGGGGGCCTACGAGCAGTACTTC
TRBV5-8	TRBJ1-5	.	TRBD1	CASSLRDRNQPQHF	TGTGCCAGCAGCCTCCGGGACAGGAATCAGCCCCAGCATTTT
TRBV4-1	TRBJ2-3	.	TRBD2	CASSQAPGTSGTDTQYF	TGCGCCAGCAGCCAAGCTCCGGGGACTAGCGGCACAGATACGCAGTATTTT
TRBV11-3	TRBJ2-1	.	.	CASSLAGDEQFF	TGTGCCAGCAGCTTAGCGGGTGATGAGCAGTTCTTC
TRBV6-5	TRBJ1-1	medium-sized	.	CASNQGGGMNTEAFF	TGTGCCAGCAATCAGGGAGGGGGTATGAACACTGAAGCTTTCTTT
TRBV7-9	TRBJ2-7	few	TRBD1	CASSTTGGYEQYF	TGTGCCAGCAGCACTACAGGGGGCTACGAGCAGTACTTC
TRBV6-5	TRBJ1-4	.	TRBD1	CASSHRGNEKLFF	TGTGCCAGCAGCCACAGGGGTAATGAAAAACTGTTTTTT
TRBV9	TRBJ1-1	.	TRBD1	CASSVGFLDRGTEAFF	TGTGCCAGCAGCGTAGGATTCCTAGACAGGGGCACTGAAGCTTTCTTT